This entry concerns a single T cell receptor beta chain. Antigen specificity is unknown. This sample stems from a study of T cell responses to AZD1222 COVID-19 vaccine. The CDR3 loop spans 14 amino acids. Trimming took off 7 bases at V and 0 bases at J, with 12 bases between the two ends. In germline, CDR1 is SEHNR, CDR2 FQNEAQ (reference sequence). Study-wide points: Spike-specific TCR breadth and depth rose after two AZD1222 doses. No day 14 peak samples; only post-peak repertoires were characterized. Clonal diversity was possibly underestimated, and white British individuals and females predominated among donors. Just a handful of AZD1222 recipients tested seropositive at baseline.

Sequencing was performed with immunoSEQ multiplex PCR; in TCRdb, only in-frame clones are kept and a portion is missing. Of approximately 79,000 clones detected, about 86% appear once; the ten largest clones hold approximately 7.9%. Here the sequenced sample was peripheral blood, taken on day 0 of AZD1222 vaccination. The source is an adult in good health. The V gene is TRBV7-9, the J gene TRBJ1-1; D is unresolved. The CDR3 loop is CASTSGQLNTEAFF. CDR3 nucleotides: TGTGCCAGCACCTCCGGGCAGCTGAACACTGAAGCTTTCTTT.